The present T cell receptor (beta chain) was sequenced within a study of T cells in Graves' hyperthyroidism and ophthalmopathy. RNA transcripts yielded amplified TCR beta CDR3 regions. RT-PCR in the first round (using the HTBI primer set) targeted the TCR CDR3. TCRdb analysed the multiplex PCR reads with MiXCR anew, one entry per CDR3 protein. Here the sample spans hundreds of thousands of distinct CDR3 sequences, about an eighth being singletons. This clonotype was counted many times. Its antigen is as yet unknown. Thyroid ultrasound, orbital computed tomography, clinical symptoms, and serum thyroxine and TRAb underpinned diagnoses. The CDR3 consists of 13 residues. The V gene's germline CDR1 is SGHRS and CDR2 YFSETQ. V was cut by 4 bases and J by 0 bases, with 7 bases left in between. Overall study results and limits: Most expanded thyroid clonotypes above 0.001 also appeared in blood.

The chain links TRBV5-1 to TRBJ1-1, with D unresolved. Sequences were obtained from blood. The TCR sequence derives from a man aged 50 or older with Graves' ophthalmopathy. CDR3 in DNA: TGCGCCAGCAGCCAGGACTTGAACACTGAAGCTTTCTTT. It yields the protein CASSQDLNTEAFF.